This TCR beta chain was identified during a study of spatial heterogeneity in lung cancer. As to time point: sample taken at primary tumor resection. Extraction of whole RNA from tumor, nontumor lung or frozen PBMC preceded unsorted sequencing. The donors, about 78 patients with untreated early-stage non-small cell lung cancer, provided the samples. Germline V gives CDR1 SQVTM, CDR2 ANQGSEA. V lost 0 bases and J 0 bases, leaving 12 bases between the germline ends. The CDR3 is made up of 16 amino acids. This clonotype was detected ten times or more. TCR cDNA molecules each carried a unique molecular identifier. TCRdb re-analysed the 5' RACE reads in MiXCR, keeping a single row per CDR3 protein. The table includes some 70,000 distinct CDR3 sequences, about an eighth detected once.

This chain joins TRBV29-1 and TRBJ2-1; TRBD1 or TRBD2 may be the D gene (5 bases each). The material sequenced was PBMCs, taken at surgery. The sequence derives from a male donor with early-stage non-small cell lung cancer. The CDR3 loop is CSVEEGVAASYNEQFF. In nucleotides, the CDR3 is TGCAGCGTTGAAGAGGGGGTTGCGGCCTCCTACAATGAGCAGTTCTTC.